These T cell receptor beta chains were read from a single sample in a study of siplizumab effects on memory and regulatory T cells. The data were produced by immunoSEQ multiplex PCR, yet TCRdb's version contains in-frame clones alone and is incomplete. The sample holds about 120,000 clones; approximately 94% are singletons and the top ten take 1.5% to 2%. The sequenced sample was non-Treg CD4+ T cells sorted from blood. The receptors here all came from a human donor in good health. Both conserved end residues are trimmed from each CDR3. Fields, in order: V gene, clone size, J gene, CDR3 protein. Clone size is stated in some rows and not others, as once, few, many or a class when expanded.

>TRBV5-4|NA|TRBJ2-5
ASSFTSGGKETQY
>TRBV5-1|NA|TRBJ2-7
ASSLGSGVSYEQY
>TRBV11-3|NA|TRBJ2-1
ASSLGSGGAREQF
>TRBV19|NA|TRBJ2-5
ASSIQGGVETQY
>TRBV5-6|NA|TRBJ1-1
ASSPVRGQTEAF
>TRBV2|NA|TRBJ1-3
ASSVGRSGNTIY
>TRBV27|NA|TRBJ1-1
ASSPRASGTEAF
>TRBV5-4|NA|TRBJ1-2
ASSLDKPLSSGYT
>TRBV19|NA|TRBJ1-5
ASKIDRGSIQPQH
>TRBV5-8|once|TRBJ2-2
ASSSGTGTGPATGELF
>TRBV6-4|NA|TRBJ1-1
ASSPDRGLTNTEAF
>TRBV5-5|NA|TRBJ1-4
ASSGFEKLF
>TRBV9|NA|TRBJ1-4
ASSGRTGNEKLF
>TRBV7-6|NA|TRBJ2-1
ASSPLPGRNEQF
>TRBV6-5|NA|TRBJ2-2
ASSPQGARTGELF
>TRBV15|NA|TRBJ1-1
ATSRRKGADFTEAF
>TRBV7-9|once|TRBJ2-5
ASSSDRFRRETQY
>TRBV9|NA|TRBJ2-1
ASSAQFQGPSYNEQF
>TRBV19|NA|TRBJ1-1
ASSLFLNTEAF
>TRBV29-1|NA|TRBJ2-1
SALSGLAGVNEQF
>TRBV6-1|NA|TRBJ1-2
ASSVDTYGYT
>TRBV7-9|NA|TRBJ2-7
ASSLARSVEQY
>TRBV4-1|once|TRBJ2-2
ASSQETARNTGELF
>TRBV2|NA|TRBJ1-6
ASSGNRGRGSPLH
>TRBV27|NA|TRBJ1-3
ASSLAASGNTIY
>TRBV28|NA|TRBJ2-3
ASSPPPSGGASTDTQY
>TRBV11-3|NA|TRBJ2-5
ASSSGLNEETQY
>TRBV11-2|NA|TRBJ2-1
ASSPTRGSSPSSYNEQF
>TRBV27|NA|TRBJ2-1
ASSLSEGVDEQF
>TRBV18|NA|TRBJ2-2
ASSPPGGTNTGELF
>TRBV19|NA|TRBJ2-5
ASSVTGLTSQETQY
>TRBV7-2|NA|TRBJ1-6
ASSQQAGGSPLH
>TRBV5-6|NA|TRBJ2-1
ASSLWTSGSRYNEQF
>TRBV7-9|NA|TRBJ2-1
ASRMKSLGINEQF
>TRBV27|NA|TRBJ2-7
ASSLLGRDSRYEQY
>TRBV10-2|NA|TRBJ1-2
ASSEIKGEVYT
>TRBV7-2|NA|TRBJ2-1
ASSLVAAGAYNEQF
>TRBV5-4|NA|TRBJ1-2
AVASGGSNYGYT
>TRBV6-6|NA|TRBJ2-5
ASSWVAGGETQY
>TRBV30|NA|TRBJ2-3
ACTPREYSTDTQY
>TRBV5-1|once|TRBJ1-4
ASSLSGNEKLF
>TRBV5-1|NA|TRBJ1-4
ASSPRDRDGKLF
>TRBV13|NA|TRBJ2-4
ASSLVAGGDIQY
>TRBV4-1|few|TRBJ1-2
ASSQFDGRGYT
>TRBV9|NA|TRBJ2-3
ASSPPGSTDTQY
>TRBV5-4|NA|TRBJ1-2
ASSLIGARGYT
>TRBV15|NA|TRBJ2-3
ATSSGTGSTDTQY
>TRBV2|NA|TRBJ1-2
ASSEIRGGNYGYT
>TRBV4-1|NA|TRBJ2-5
ASSQPGQGVRETQY
>TRBV18|once|TRBJ1-1
ASSRAGGNTEAF
>TRBV6-5|NA|TRBJ1-1
ASSYEGMNTEAF